The T cell receptor (beta chain) under discussion was sequenced for a study of blood T cell repertoires in COVID-19. On the study more broadly: The United States, Italy and Spain were the sources of the acute and convalescent COVID-19 samples. T cells, B-cell-depleted T cells, or PBMCs supplied cDNA or gDNA.

CDR1 and CDR2 from the germline V gene are SGHNT and YYREEE (reference sequence). The V end lost 7 bases, the J end lost 1 base, and 11 bases lay between the germline ends. The CDR3 extends over 13 amino acids. Original handling: Estimated nucleated cell counts came from reference gene primer amplification. Measured with immunoSEQ multiplex PCR; TCRdb has only the in-frame clones, and not every one. That table gives V, J and clone size, and the DNA gave D and trimming. Of some 53,000 clones listed, over 75% are singletons. This chain links TRBV5-4 with TRBJ1-1, with D perhaps matching TRBD1 (6 bases). This receptor was obtained from a man in his 70s with acute or convalescent COVID-19. The specimen was peripheral blood. CDR3 amino acids: CASQTGPNTEAFF. The CDR3 DNA reads TGTGCCAGCCAGACAGGCCCGAACACTGAAGCTTTCTTT.